The 14 T cell receptor beta chains given below trace back to one sample, sequenced in a study of beta chain features in type 1 diabetes. Study-level findings and limits: Shorter TCRB CDR3s, moderately but significantly so, marked every one of the four CD4+ subsets in Type 1 diabetes patients.

These TCRs' antigens remain unknown. Expressed TCRB transcripts were sequenced after all isolated RNA was converted to cDNA. TCRdb keeps only in-frame clones here, not all; method: immunoSEQ multiplex PCR. The table includes hundreds of thousands of clones, 13% detected once. Specimen: naive CD4+ T cells from blood. The receptors here all came from a man aged 18 to 30 with type 1 diabetes.

In this sample, this clone turned up a few times. This chain connects TRBV19 to TRBJ2-1, with 10 bases fitting TRBD2. This CDR3 region has 15 residues. The germline V gene encodes CDR1 LNHDA and CDR2 SQIVND (reference sequence). J gave up 5 bases and V 10 bases, and 11 bases lay outside the gene matches. In DNA, the CDR3 is TGTGCCACCAGTGACCTAGCGGGGGTTAACAATGAGCAGTTCTTC. As protein: CATSDLAGVNNEQFF.

This clone has more than one count but fewer than ten. The chain couples TRBV18 to TRBJ2-7, with 9 bases identical to TRBD1. Losses at the gene ends were 3 bases for V and 4 bases for J; bases not matched to a gene: 7. The CDR3 has 15 residues. The germline V gene encodes CDR1 KGHSH and CDR2 LQKENI. In DNA form, the CDR3 reads TGTGCCAGCTCACCTGGGACAGGGTCAATATACGAGCAGTACTTC. It is translated as CASSPGTGSIYEQYF.

Points on this clone: One junction end does not reproduce the germline sequence, and a read error may be involved. The chain carries TRBV7-7 and TRBJ2-6, with a tentative D call TRBD1 (7 bases). Germline V gene sequence: CDR1 SSHAT, CDR2 FNYEAQ (reference sequence). This CDR3 has 17 amino acids. As DNA, the CDR3 is TGTGCTAGCAGCCCTCTCCTCAGGGGGGCTGGGGCCAACGTCCTGACTTTC. This gives the protein CASSPLLRGAGANVLTF.

This clone was seen more than once but under ten times. The chain couples TRBV18 to TRBJ2-2; no firm D call. The CDR3 is 13 amino acids. Deletions cut 6 bases from V and 3 bases from J, with 8 bases between. Looked up from germline, CDR1 is KGHSH and CDR2 is LQKENI. CDR3 nucleotide sequence: TGTGCCAGCTCCCAGAGGTACACCGGGGAGCTGTTTTTT. This codes for CASSQRYTGELFF.

This chain links TRBV5-1 with TRBJ1-6; D gene uncertain. Trimming removed 0 bases from V and 7 bases from J, with 8 bases in between. Per the germline V gene, CDR1 is SGHRS and CDR2 is YFSETQ. The CDR3 has 14 amino acids. CDR3 residues: CASSLESGNSPLHF. The CDR3 DNA follows: TGCGCCAGCAGCTTGGAAAGCGGCAATTCACCCCTCCACTTT.

V gene TRBV27 combines with J gene TRBJ2-2; no firm D call. CDR3 length: 14 residues. V was pared by 3 bases and J by 2 bases, with 7 bases between. Germline V CDR1 and CDR2: MNHEY, SMNVEV (reference sequence). This CDR3 reads CASSFQVNTGELFF. The CDR3 region has the DNA TGTGCCAGCAGTTTCCAGGTCAACACCGGGGAGCTGTTTTTT.

This sequence joins TRBV9 and TRBJ2-3; TRBD1 aligns across 12 bases. There are 15 residues in the CDR3. The V gene end was trimmed by 5 bases and the J gene end by 6 bases; junction bases not matched to a gene: 7. Looked up from germline, CDR1 is SGDLS and CDR2 is YYNGEE. CDR3 residues: CASRPGTGGADTQYF. CDR3 in DNA: TGTGCCAGCAGGCCAGGGACAGGGGGCGCCGATACGCAGTATTTT.

This clone was found a few times. The chain has TRBV28 and TRBJ2-5; TRBD2 matches at 8 bases. Germline lookup yields CDR1 MDHEN and CDR2 SYDVKM. V shed 2 bases, J shed 3 bases, and the junction held 8 bases outside the gene matches. The CDR3 runs 16 residues. In DNA, the CDR3 is TGTGCCAGCAGTTTAGCCCCAGCGGGGGCAAAAGAGACCCAGTACTTC. Translation: CASSLAPAGAKETQYF.

The CDR3 coding sequence is TGTGCCACCAGCAGAGATCGGGGGGCCACAGATACGCAGTATTTT. This translates into CATSRDRGATDTQYF. V and J are TRBV15 and TRBJ2-3, with D perhaps TRBD2 (7 bases). Germline assignment: CDR1 LNHNV and CDR2 YYDKDF (reference sequence). Trimming shortened V by 0 bases and J by 2 bases, and 9 bases separated the two germline ends. The CDR3 is made up of 15 amino acids.

V gene TRBV7-2 combines with J gene TRBJ2-1; 10 positions agree with TRBD2. This CDR3 region has 15 residues. V shed 5 bases and J 3 bases; nucleotides not matched to a gene: 4. Germline V gene lookup returns CDR1 SGHTA and CDR2 FQGNSA. CDR3 sequence (DNA): TGTGCCAGCAGCCATTCTAGCGGGGGCTACAATGAGCAGTTCTTC. It yields the protein CASSHSSGGYNEQFF.

The chain joins TRBV15 to TRBJ1-1; TRBD1 is a possible D gene (6 bases). Per germline, CDR1 LNHNV and CDR2 YYDKDF (reference sequence). This CDR3 has 17 residues. Trimming cost V 0 bases and J 2 bases, with 16 bases left between them. CDR3 loop: CATSRELGSGGNTEAFF. CDR3 coding DNA: TGTGCCACCAGCAGAGAATTAGGATCGGGGGGCAACACTGAAGCTTTCTTT.

Only a few counts were recorded for this clone. The CDR3 reads CAAGLATSNEQFF. The CDR3 DNA reads TGTGCCGCGGGACTAGCGACGTCCAATGAGCAGTTCTTC. The rearrangement joins TRBV15 to TRBJ2-1, with TRBD2 identical over 10 bases. Germline V gene lookup returns CDR1 LNHNV and CDR2 YYDKDF (reference sequence). V trimming: 11 bases; J trimming: 6 bases; junction bases outside the gene matches: 7. CDR3 length: 13 amino acids.

The J gene is TRBJ1-5, the V gene TRBV15; unclear D gene. CDR1 and CDR2 (germline): LNHNV, YYDKDF (reference sequence). Trimming took off 0 bases at V and 0 bases at J, with 6 bases between the two ends. The CDR3 sequence is 15 residues long. Here the CDR3 reads CATSREVVSNQPQHF. In DNA, the CDR3 is TGTGCCACCAGCAGAGAGGTAGTTAGCAATCAGCCCCAGCATTTT.

This clone turned up a few times. This sequence joins TRBV6-5 and TRBJ2-3; the D gene could be TRBD1 or TRBD2 (5 bases each). Germline lookup yields CDR1 MNHEY and CDR2 SVGAGI. V was trimmed by 2 bases and J by 4 bases, leaving 10 bases between them. The CDR3 is made up of 14 amino acids. CDR3 bases: TGTGCCAGCAGTTACGTTCGGGGCGCAGATACGCAGTATTTT. This codes for CASSYVRGADTQYF.